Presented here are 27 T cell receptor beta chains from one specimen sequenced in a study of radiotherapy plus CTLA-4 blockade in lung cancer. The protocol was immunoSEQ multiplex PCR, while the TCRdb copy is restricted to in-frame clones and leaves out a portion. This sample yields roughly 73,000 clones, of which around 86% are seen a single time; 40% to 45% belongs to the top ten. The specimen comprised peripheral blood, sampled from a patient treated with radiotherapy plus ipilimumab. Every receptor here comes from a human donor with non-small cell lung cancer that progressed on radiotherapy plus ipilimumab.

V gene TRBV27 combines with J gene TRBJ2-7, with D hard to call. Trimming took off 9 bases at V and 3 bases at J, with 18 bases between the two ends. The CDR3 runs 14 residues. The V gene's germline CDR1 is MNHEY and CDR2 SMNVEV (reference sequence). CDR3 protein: CASRPGALVYEQYF. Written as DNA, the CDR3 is TGTGCCAGTCGTCCAGGCGCCCTGGTCTACGAGCAGTACTTC.

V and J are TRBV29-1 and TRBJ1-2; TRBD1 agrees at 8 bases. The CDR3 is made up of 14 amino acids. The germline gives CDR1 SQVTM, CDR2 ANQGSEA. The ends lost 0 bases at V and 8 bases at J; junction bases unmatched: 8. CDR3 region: CSVEDFETGVGYTF. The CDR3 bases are TGCAGCGTTGAAGATTTTGAGACAGGGGTAGGCTACACCTTC. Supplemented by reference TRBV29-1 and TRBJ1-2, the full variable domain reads SAVISQKPSRDICQRGTSLTIQCQVDSQVTMMFWYRQQPGQSLTLIATANQGSEATYESGFVIDKFPISRPNLTFSTLTVSNMSPEDSSIYLCSVEDFETGVGYTFGSGTRLTVV.

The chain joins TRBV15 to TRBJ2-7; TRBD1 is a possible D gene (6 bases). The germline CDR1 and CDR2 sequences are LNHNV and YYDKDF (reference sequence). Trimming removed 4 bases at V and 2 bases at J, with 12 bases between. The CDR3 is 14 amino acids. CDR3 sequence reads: CATSTGQMTYEQYV. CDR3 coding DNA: TGTGCCACCAGCACTGGACAGATGACCTACGAGCAGTACGTC.

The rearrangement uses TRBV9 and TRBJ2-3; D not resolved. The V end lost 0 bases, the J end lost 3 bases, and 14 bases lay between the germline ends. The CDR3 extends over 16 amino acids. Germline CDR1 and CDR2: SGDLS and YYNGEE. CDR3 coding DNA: TGTGCCAGCAGCGTAGCTTGGAGACGAGGTACAGATACGCAGTATTTT. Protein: CASSVAWRRGTDTQYF.

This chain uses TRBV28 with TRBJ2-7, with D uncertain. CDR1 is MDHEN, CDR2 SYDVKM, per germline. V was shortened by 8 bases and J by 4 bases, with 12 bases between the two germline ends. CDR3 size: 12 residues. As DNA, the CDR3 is TGTGCCAGCGGACCCCCCGCATACGAGCAGTACTTC. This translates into CASGPPAYEQYF.

The DNA of the CDR3 is TGTGCCAGCTCACCGACAGATACCTCTTCCGAGCAGTACGTC. Translating gives CASSPTDTSSEQYV. V usage is TRBV18 and J usage is TRBJ2-7; D possibly corresponds to TRBD1 (5 bases). CDR1 is KGHSH, CDR2 LQKENI, per germline. The V gene lost 3 bases and the J gene lost 6 bases, with 15 bases spanning the gap. The CDR3 runs to 14 residues.

The CDR3 is CASTPPGTHEQYF. CDR3 nucleotides: TGCGCCAGCACGCCCCCGGGGACCCACGAGCAGTACTTC. V is TRBV5-1 and J is TRBJ2-7, with D perhaps assigned TRBD1 or TRBD2 (5 bases each). The CDR3 sequence is 13 residues long. Germline V gene lookup returns CDR1 SGHRS and CDR2 YFSETQ. V was trimmed by 6 bases and J by 5 bases, leaving 15 bases between them.

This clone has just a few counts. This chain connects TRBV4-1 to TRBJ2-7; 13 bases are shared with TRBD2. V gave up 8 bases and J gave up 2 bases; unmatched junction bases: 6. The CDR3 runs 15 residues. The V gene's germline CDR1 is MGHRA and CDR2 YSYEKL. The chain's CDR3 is CASAQGTSGAYEQYV. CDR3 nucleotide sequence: TGCGCCAGCGCACAAGGGACTAGCGGGGCCTACGAGCAGTACGTC.

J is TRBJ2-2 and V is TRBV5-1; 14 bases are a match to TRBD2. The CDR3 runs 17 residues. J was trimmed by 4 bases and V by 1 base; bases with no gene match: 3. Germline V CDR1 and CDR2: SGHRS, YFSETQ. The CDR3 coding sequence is TGCGCCAGCAGCTTGCCCGGGACTAGCGGGAGCACCGGGGAGCTGTTTTTT. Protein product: CASSLPGTSGSTGELFF.

The CDR3, as DNA: TGTGCCAGCAGTGCAACTAATGAAAAACTGTTTTTT. Translation: CASSATNEKLFF. The chain uses TRBV5-4 and TRBJ1-4; D gene ambiguous. V gave up 5 bases and J gave up 0 bases, with 2 bases separating them. CDR3 length: 12 residues. Germline lookup yields CDR1 SGHNT and CDR2 YYREEE (reference sequence).

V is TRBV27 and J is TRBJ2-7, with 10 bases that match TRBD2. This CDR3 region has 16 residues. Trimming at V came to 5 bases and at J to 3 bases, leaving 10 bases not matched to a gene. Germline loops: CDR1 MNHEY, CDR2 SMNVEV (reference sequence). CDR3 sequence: CASSPRTSGGVYEQYF. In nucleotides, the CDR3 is TGTGCCAGCAGTCCCCGGACTAGCGGAGGGGTCTACGAGCAGTACTTC.

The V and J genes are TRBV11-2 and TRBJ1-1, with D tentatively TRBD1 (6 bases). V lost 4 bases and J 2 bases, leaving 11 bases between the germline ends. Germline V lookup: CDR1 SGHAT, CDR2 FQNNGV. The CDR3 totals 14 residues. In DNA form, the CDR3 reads TGTGCCAGCAGCTATTGGACAGCCAACACTGAAGCTTTCTTT. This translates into CASSYWTANTEAFF.

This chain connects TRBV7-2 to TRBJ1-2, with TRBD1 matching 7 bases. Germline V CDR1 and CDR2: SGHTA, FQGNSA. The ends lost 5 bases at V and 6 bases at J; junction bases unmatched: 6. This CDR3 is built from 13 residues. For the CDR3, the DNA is TGTGCCAGCAGCCCGGACAGGCGAGATGGCTACACCTTC. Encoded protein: CASSPDRRDGYTF. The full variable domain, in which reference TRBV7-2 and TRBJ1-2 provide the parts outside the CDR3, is GAGVSQSPSNKVTEKGKDVELRCDPISGHTALYWYRQSLGQGLEFLIYFQGNSAPDKSGLPSDRFSAERTGGSVSTLTIQRTQQEDSAVYLCASSPDRRDGYTFGSGTRLTVV.

The CDR3 nucleotides read TGTGCCAGCGGGAGGGCCTACGAGCAGTACGTC. Translation gives CASGRAYEQYV. This chain links TRBV13 with TRBJ2-7; 7 bases are shared with TRBD2. V shed 8 bases, J shed 2 bases, and the junction held 0 bases outside the gene matches. Germline loops: CDR1 PRHDT, CDR2 FYEKMQ (reference sequence). The CDR3 has 11 residues.

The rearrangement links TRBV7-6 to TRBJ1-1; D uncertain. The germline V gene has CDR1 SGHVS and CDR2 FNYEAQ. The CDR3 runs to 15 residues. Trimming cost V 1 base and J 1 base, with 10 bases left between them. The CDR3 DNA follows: TGTGCCAGCAGCTTAGTTCCCCTTGGGAACACTGAAGCTTTCTTT. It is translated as CASSLVPLGNTEAFF.

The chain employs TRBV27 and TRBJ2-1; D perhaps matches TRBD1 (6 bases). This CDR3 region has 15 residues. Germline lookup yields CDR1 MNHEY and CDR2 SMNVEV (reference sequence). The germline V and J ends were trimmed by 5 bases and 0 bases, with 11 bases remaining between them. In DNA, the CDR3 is TGTGCCAGCAGTCATGGGACATCCTCCTACAATGAGCAGTTCTTC. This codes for CASSHGTSSYNEQFF.

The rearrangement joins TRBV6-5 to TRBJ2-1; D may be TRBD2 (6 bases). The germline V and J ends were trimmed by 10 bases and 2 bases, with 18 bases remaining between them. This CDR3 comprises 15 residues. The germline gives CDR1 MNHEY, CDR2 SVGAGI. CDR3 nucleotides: TGTGCCACCTCAAGCCAAGCGGGCACCTACAATGAGCAGTTCTTC. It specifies CATSSQAGTYNEQFF.

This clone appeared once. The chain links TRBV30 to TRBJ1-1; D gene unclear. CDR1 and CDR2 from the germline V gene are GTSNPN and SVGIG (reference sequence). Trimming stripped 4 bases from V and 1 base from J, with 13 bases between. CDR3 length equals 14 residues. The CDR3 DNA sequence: TGTGCCTGGATGCGGACTGCGAAGAACACTGAAGCTTTCTTT. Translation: CAWMRTAKNTEAFF.

CDR3 protein: CASSTPGDTGELFF. The CDR3 coding sequence is TGTGCCAGCAGCACCCCGGGAGACACCGGGGAGCTGTTTTTT. J is TRBJ2-2 and V is TRBV21-1; the DNA was not compared with TRBD2, the D call given in the table. TRBV21-1 is a listed pseudogene. CDR3 length: 14 residues.

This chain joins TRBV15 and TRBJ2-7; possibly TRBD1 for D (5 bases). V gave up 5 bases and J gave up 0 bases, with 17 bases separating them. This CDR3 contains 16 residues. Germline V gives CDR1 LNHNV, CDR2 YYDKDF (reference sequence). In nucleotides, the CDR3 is TGTGCCACCAGCCTATTGAAAGGGGCAGCCTCCTACGAGCAGTACTTC. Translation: CATSLLKGAASYEQYF.

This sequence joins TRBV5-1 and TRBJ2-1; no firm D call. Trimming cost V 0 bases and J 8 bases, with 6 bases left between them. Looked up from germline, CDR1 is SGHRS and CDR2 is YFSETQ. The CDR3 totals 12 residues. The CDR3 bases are TGCGCCAGCAGCTTGGGACTGGATGAGCAGTTCTTC. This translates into CASSLGLDEQFF. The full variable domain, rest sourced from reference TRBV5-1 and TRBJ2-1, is KAGVTQTPRYLIKTRGQQVTLSCSPISGHRSVSWYQQTPGQGLQFLFEYFSETQRNKGNFPGRFSGRQFSNSRSEMNVSTLELGDSALYLCASSLGLDEQFFGPGTRLTVL.

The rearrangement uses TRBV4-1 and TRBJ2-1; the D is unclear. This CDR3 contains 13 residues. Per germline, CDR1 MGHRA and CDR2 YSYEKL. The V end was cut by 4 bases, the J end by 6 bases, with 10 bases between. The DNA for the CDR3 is TGCGCCAGCAGCCCCCCAGGCTCCAATGAGCAGTTCTTC. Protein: CASSPPGSNEQFF.

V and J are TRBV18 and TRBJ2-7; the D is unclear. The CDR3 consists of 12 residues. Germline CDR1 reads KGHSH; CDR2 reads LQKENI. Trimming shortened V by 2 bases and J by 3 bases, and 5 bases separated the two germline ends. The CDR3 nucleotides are TGTGCCAGCTCACCAAACATCTACGAGCAGTACTTC. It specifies CASSPNIYEQYF.

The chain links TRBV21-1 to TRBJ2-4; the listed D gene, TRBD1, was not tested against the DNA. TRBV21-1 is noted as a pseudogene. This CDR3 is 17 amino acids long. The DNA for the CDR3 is TGTGCCAGCAGTGACATGATAGTACAGCAAAGAAAAAACATTCAGTACTTC. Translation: CASSDMIVQQRKNIQYF.

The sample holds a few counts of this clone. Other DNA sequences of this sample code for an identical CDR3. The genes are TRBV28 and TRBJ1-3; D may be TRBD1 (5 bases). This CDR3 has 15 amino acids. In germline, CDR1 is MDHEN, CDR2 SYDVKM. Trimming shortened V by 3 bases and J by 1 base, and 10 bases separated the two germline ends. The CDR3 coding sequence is TGTGCCAGCAGTTTTCAGGGAGGGTCTGGAAACACCATATATTTT. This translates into CASSFQGGSGNTIYF.

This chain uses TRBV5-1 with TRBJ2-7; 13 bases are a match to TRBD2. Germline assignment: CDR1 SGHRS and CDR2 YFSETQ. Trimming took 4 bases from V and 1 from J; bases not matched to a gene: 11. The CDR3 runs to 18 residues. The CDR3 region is CASSPPGLAGFWSYEQYF. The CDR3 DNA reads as TGCGCCAGCAGCCCCCCGGGACTAGCGGGATTTTGGTCCTACGAGCAGTACTTC. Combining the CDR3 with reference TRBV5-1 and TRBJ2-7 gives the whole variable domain KAGVTQTPRYLIKTRGQQVTLSCSPISGHRSVSWYQQTPGQGLQFLFEYFSETQRNKGNFPGRFSGRQFSNSRSEMNVSTLELGDSALYLCASSPPGLAGFWSYEQYFGPGTRLTVT.

CDR3 amino acids: CASSYEGVNTEAFF. The CDR3 nucleotides are TGTGCCAGCAGTTATGAGGGAGTGAACACTGAAGCTTTCTTT. The genes are TRBV6-5 and TRBJ1-1; unclear D gene. The length of the CDR3 is 14 residues. V was cut by 3 bases and J by 0 bases, with 8 bases left in between. CDR1 is MNHEY and CDR2 is SVGAGI in the germline V gene.